This TCR beta chain emerged from a study of glioma-infiltrating T cells. CDR1 LNHDA and CDR2 SQIVND come from the germline V gene (reference sequence). V dropped 4 bases and J dropped 5; count of bases not matched to a gene: 11. The CDR3 sequence is 17 residues long. Using RNA template, CDR3s of TCR alpha and beta were amplified with iRepertoire arm-PCR. TCRdb independently ran MiXCR on the multiplex PCR reads; one entry per CDR3 protein. This repertoire shows about 44,000 distinct CDR3 sequences, 20% to 25% found once; its top ten account for around 6.3%. This clonotype came up many times. Sequenced: glioma tissue, nonneoplastic brain tissue, or PBMCs (not recorded which). The chain has TRBV19 and TRBJ1-5; 10 positions agree with TRBD1. The sequence came from a human donor with low-grade glioma or glioblastoma, undergoing nonglioma brain surgery, or in good health (not recorded which). The CDR3 nucleotides are TGTGCCAGTAGTACCCTGGACAGGGGGGGGACCGATCAGCCCCAGCATTTT. Translated: CASSTLDRGGTDQPQHF. The variable domain in full, with the rest retrieved from reference TRBV19 and TRBJ1-5, is DGGITQSPKYLFRKEGQNVTLSCEQNLNHDAMYWYRQDPGQGLRLIYYSQIVNDFQKGDIAEGYSVSREKKESFPLTVTSAQKNPTAFYLCASSTLDRGGTDQPQHFGDGTRLSIL.